The 8 T cell receptor beta chains listed next were all sequenced from one sample in a study of cytomegalovirus exposure and HLA in healthy donors. The PCR was carried out with 60 Vbeta primers and 13 Jbeta primers. This table comes from immunoSEQ multiplex PCR, and its TCRdb copy is limited to in-frame clones, with some not included. The sample lists over 150,000 clones; around 72% were seen once. Sequencing was performed on PBMCs. These receptors all come from a man aged 50-59 years in good health and CMV-seronegative.

This chain connects TRBV5-6 to TRBJ2-3, with 10 bases matching TRBD1. CDR1 and CDR2 (germline): SGHDT, YYEEEE. J was trimmed by 1 base and V by 2 bases; bases with no gene match: 4. CDR3 length: 16 residues. CDR3 coding DNA: TGTGCCAGCAGCTTACCCGGGACAGGGGGCACAGATACGCAGTATTTT. Translated: CASSLPGTGGTDTQYF.

The chain is built from TRBV19 and TRBJ1-5; TRBD1 might be the D (6 bases). Looked up from germline, CDR1 is LNHDA and CDR2 is SQIVND (reference sequence). CDR3 size: 14 residues. The CDR3 protein is CATRGGAPNQPQHF. DNA for the CDR3: TGTGCAACAAGGGGGGGAGCCCCCAATCAGCCCCAGCATTTT.

This rearrangement joins TRBV9 to TRBJ1-4; 9 nucleotides match TRBD1. The junction had 7 bases not matched to a gene; V was cut back by 2 bases and J by 8 bases. Germline CDR1 reads SGDLS; CDR2 reads YYNGEE. There are 15 residues in the CDR3. The CDR3: CASSVNRGREEKLFF. Here the CDR3 DNA reads TGTGCCAGCAGCGTCAACAGGGGGCGAGAAGAAAAACTGTTTTTT.

The chain carries TRBV14 and TRBJ2-7, with TRBD2 matching over 7 bases. Germline lookup yields CDR1 SGHDN and CDR2 FVKESK. V shed 7 bases and J 5 bases; nucleotides not matched to a gene: 11. The CDR3 consists of 14 residues. CDR3 in amino acids: CASTPTGGFDEQYF. CDR3 sequence (DNA): TGTGCCAGCACCCCGACGGGGGGATTTGACGAGCAGTACTTC.

The chain uses TRBV11-3 and TRBJ2-5; maybe TRBD1 (8 bases). The CDR3 contains 15 residues. V was trimmed by 5 bases and J by 5 bases, leaving 18 bases between them. Germline loops: CDR1 SGHNT, CDR2 YENEEA. This CDR3 is CASSLGQGGEETQYF. The CDR3 coding sequence is TGTGCCAGCAGCCTCGGACAGGGAGGGGAGGAGACCCAGTACTTC.

The chain is built from TRBV9 and TRBJ1-6; TRBD1 agrees at 10 bases. From germline, CDR1 is SGDLS and CDR2 YYNGEE. V gave up 2 bases and J gave up 10 bases; unmatched junction bases: 6. CDR3 length: 15 residues. The CDR3 sequence: CASSVGQGFESPLHF. The CDR3 coding sequence is TGTGCCAGCAGCGTGGGACAGGGGTTCGAATCACCCCTCCACTTT.

This clone came up once. The chain links TRBV6-5 to TRBJ2-3; 8 bases match TRBD2. Germline CDR1 reads MNHEY; CDR2 reads SVGAGI. The CDR3 is 16 amino acids. The V segment lost 2 bases and the J segment 2 bases; nucleotides outside the gene matches: 6. The CDR3 DNA reads TGTGCCAGCAGTTACCAGGCTAGCGGGTACACAGATACGCAGTATTTT. The encoded protein is CASSYQASGYTDTQYF.

The J gene is TRBJ1-6, the V gene TRBV4-1; TRBD1 matches at 9 bases. Germline CDR1 is MGHRA and CDR2 is YSYEKL. The CDR3 covers 15 residues. The V and J ends lost 8 bases and 4 bases, in that order; junction bases with no gene match: 6. In nucleotides, the CDR3 is TGCGCCAGCGGACAGGGGCCAGTTTATAATTCACCCCTCCACTTT. This gives the protein CASGQGPVYNSPLHF.